This T cell receptor beta chain stems from a study of Ad26.COV2.S vaccination and SARS-CoV-2 variants (TCRdb year 2021). Regarding the study in general: Donors in the vaccine arm were drawn from COV1001, a multicentre, randomized, double-blind, placebo-controlled phase I-IIa trial testing Ad26.COV2.S in healthy adults. Dosing of Ad26.COV2.S was intramuscular, at either 5x10^10 or 1x10^11 viral particles, delivered as one shot or as two shots spaced 56 days apart. TCRbeta repertoire sequencing was used to assess the specificity and breadth of SARS-CoV-2-reactive T cell receptors after Ad26.COV2.S vaccination. The TCR-sequenced set comprised approximately 32 samples: some 19 Ad26.COV2.S vaccine recipients, 5 placebo recipients and 8 SARS-CoV-2 convalescent individuals. Participants in the trial were split at random into five groups of five each, receiving low-dose or high-dose Ad26.COV2.S once or twice, or else placebo on both occasions. Investigators remained blinded to trial group allocation during experiments and outcome assessment.

The immunoSEQ Assay was used to sequence TCRbeta CDR3 regions. After extraction, genomic DNA underwent amplification by bias-controlled multiplex PCR, followed by high-throughput sequencing. The study's own analysis went as follows. To quantify the absolute abundance of each unique TCRbeta CDR3 region, sequences were collapsed and filtered. T cell fraction was estimated by normalization of TCRbeta template counts to usable DNA, with usable DNA being measured through amplification of reference genes present in all nucleated cells. Repertoire TCRs were annotated as SARS-CoV-2-specific by exact matching of V gene, CDR3 amino acid sequence and J gene to a known reactive TCR set. The reference SARS-CoV-2 TCR set was derived from MIRA and filtered for enrichment in COVID-19-positive ImmuneCODE repertoires, a step that removed public or cross-reactive TCRs. Drawing on the MIRA antigens, annotated TCRs were analysed further at the level of specific ORF or position within ORF. Breadth was defined as the number of annotated unique rearrangements divided by the total number of unique productive rearrangements, and depth was defined as the summed frequency of the annotated unique rearrangements. Group comparisons of TCR breadth used two-sided Wilcoxon rank-sum tests. TCRdb's version of the immuneACCESS table is confined to in-frame rearrangements and falls short of the full clone set. An unresolved V gene accounts for under half of the shortfall where checked; the remainder is of unknown origin. V, J and clone size derive from that table, while D and trimming were established from the DNA sequence. The sample data list about 440,000 clones, and about 83% of these were observed just once. The top ten constitute around 13% of the sample.

What the work shows at the level of the full study, not this receptor alone: Non-spike TCR breadth was comparable between vaccine and placebo recipients, consistent with the vaccine containing only spike. Higher spike-specific TCR breadth was observed in Ad26.COV2.S recipients than in placebo recipients (P = 0.0014). It was noted by the authors that total T cell responses may have been underestimated by the TCR breadth and depth analyses. The study was not powered for comparison of responses between vaccine doses or regimens. Substantial breadth of spike-specific CD8+ and CD4+ T cell responses was reported after vaccination.

Per the germline V gene, SGHRS is the CDR1 and YFSETQ is the CDR2. Trimming costs V 0 bases and J 2 bases, and their ends lie 12 bases apart. The CDR3 numbers 15 residues from cysteine through phenylalanine. Only the CDR3 DNA is retained, 45 bases long and in frame from the first base. This clone was seen once. This receptor's antigen is unknown. No much larger clone is present one base from it, and per-base qualities are unavailable. Per the publication, the treatment or condition label means: over 15 received Ad26.COV2.S at low or high dose, single or two shots; 5 received placebo; per-sample allocation not given. For vaccine and placebo recipients, repertoires were sequenced using samples collected on day 63 after the first injection. Cohort 1b enrolled 25 to 30 adults aged 18-55 years at a single site in Boston, USA, between 29 July and 7 August 2020. Ad26.COV2.S was a replication-incompetent adenovirus type 26 vector expressing a prefusion-stabilized SARS-CoV-2 spike protein from the original Wuhan strain.

Material: peripheral blood, obtained in a trial of Ad26.COV2.S vaccine versus placebo. The sequence is built from TRBV5-1 and TRBJ2-7; the D segment cannot be called with confidence. This clonotype originated in a person between 18 and 59 years old who received the Ad26.COV2.S COVID-19 vaccine or a placebo. CDR3 reads: CASSLAPGDTYEQYF. The sequenced DNA: TGCGCCAGCAGCTTGGCCCCAGGCGATACCTACGAGCAGTACTTC.